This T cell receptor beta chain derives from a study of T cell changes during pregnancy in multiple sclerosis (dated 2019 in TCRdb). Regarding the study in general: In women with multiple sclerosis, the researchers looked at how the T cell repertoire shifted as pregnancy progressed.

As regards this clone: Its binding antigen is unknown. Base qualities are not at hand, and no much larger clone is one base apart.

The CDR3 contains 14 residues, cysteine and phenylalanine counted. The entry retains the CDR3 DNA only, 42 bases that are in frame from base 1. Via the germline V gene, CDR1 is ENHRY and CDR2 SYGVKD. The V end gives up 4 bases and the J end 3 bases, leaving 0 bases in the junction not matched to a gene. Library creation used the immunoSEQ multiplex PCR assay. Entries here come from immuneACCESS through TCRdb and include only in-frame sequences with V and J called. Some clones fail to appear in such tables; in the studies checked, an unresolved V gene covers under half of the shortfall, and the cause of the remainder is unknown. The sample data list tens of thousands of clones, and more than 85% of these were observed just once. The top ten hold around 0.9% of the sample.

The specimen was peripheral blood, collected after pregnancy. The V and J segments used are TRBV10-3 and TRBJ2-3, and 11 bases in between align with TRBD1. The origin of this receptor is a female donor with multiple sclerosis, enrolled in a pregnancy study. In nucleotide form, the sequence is TGTGCCATCAGTGGGGACAGGGGGACAGATACGCAGTATTTT. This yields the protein CAISGDRGTDTQYF.